The text below deals with one TCR beta chain. The antigen is undetermined. The data originate from a study of Tregs in tolerant kidney transplant recipients. Broader study findings: Tregs expanded with activated donor B cells seemed most donor-specific.

The ends lost 7 bases at V and 7 bases at J; junction bases unmatched: 11. Germline loops: CDR1 MNHNY, CDR2 SVGAGI (reference sequence). The CDR3 spans 15 residues. CD4+CD25+CD127- Tregs, CD4+CD25- non-Tregs, CD4 and CD8 cells were sorted. Sequenced by immunoSEQ multiplex PCR; TCRdb stores in-frame clones only, minus some. The sample has 92,000 or so clones; approximately 94% are singletons. Specimen: CD8+ T cells from blood. This TCR was recovered from a human donor in good health. This sequence joins TRBV6-6 and TRBJ2-1; 9 bases align to TRBD2. The CDR3 nucleotides are TGTGCCAGCATTACCGGGACTAGCTTGGTGAATGAGCAGTTCTTC. Its protein product is CASITGTSLVNEQFF.